A single sample is the source of the 9 T cell receptor beta chains below, sequenced in a study of blood T cells in healthy people across ages (dated by TCRdb to between 2015 and 2017). Library prep was done by 5' RACE. Sequencer: Illumina HiSeq 2500. A second roughly 6 to 11 cycle PCR used a sample-barcoded 5' primer and a J-beta primer mix. TCRdb passed the public sequencing reads through fastp at Q25 and MiXCR, retaining productive beta sequences. Records with the same CDR3 protein are collapsed into one entry carrying the most frequent genes and DNA. The sample table records about 1.7 million distinct CDR3 sequences; under 30% of these occur just once. 7.7% of the sample is held by the ten biggest clonotypes. The sequenced sample was blood. Receptors originate from a woman in her 30s in good health.

The table lists this clonotype with a few counts. CDR3 protein: CAWSPGVVNEQFF. Written as DNA, the CDR3 is TGTGCCTGGAGTCCGGGGGTGGTAAATGAGCAGTTCTTC. The V call is TRBV30, the J call TRBJ2-1, with D possibly TRBD2 on 6 matching bases. The CDR3 consists of 13 residues. V was shortened by 2 bases and J by 7 bases, with 12 bases between the two germline ends. Germline loops: CDR1 GTSNPN, CDR2 SVGIG (reference sequence).

Here the CDR3 DNA reads TGTGCCAGCAGTGCACAGGGACTAGCGGGTACAGATACGCAGTATTTT. This sequence encodes CASSAQGLAGTDTQYF. V gene TRBV12-3 or TRBV12-4 combines with J gene TRBJ2-3; 12 nucleotides align to TRBD2. There are 16 residues in the CDR3. J gave up 3 bases and V 5 bases, and 6 bases lay outside the gene matches.

The V and J genes are TRBV7-9 and TRBJ2-1; TRBD2 agrees at 10 bases. The CDR3 totals 18 residues. Germline trimming cut 5 bases from V and 7 bases from J; bases unmatched to any gene: 17. Germline V lookup: CDR1 SEHNR, CDR2 FQNEAQ (reference sequence). CDR3 in amino acids: CASSELSGGVALGNEQFF. The CDR3 region has the DNA TGTGCCAGCAGCGAGCTGAGCGGGGGGGTCGCTCTGGGGAATGAGCAGTTCTTC. The full variable domain, with the rest looked up from reference TRBV7-9 and TRBJ2-1, is DTGVSQNPRHKITKRGQNVTFRCDPISEHNRLYWYRQTLGQGPEFLTYFQNEAQLEKSRLLSDRFSAERPKGSFSTLEIQRTEQGDSAMYLCASSELSGGVALGNEQFFGPGTRLTVL.

This chain links TRBV20-1 with TRBJ1-3, with no clear D. CDR1 DFQATT and CDR2 SNEGSKA come from the germline V gene (reference sequence). This CDR3 has 11 residues. V dropped 5 bases and J dropped 10 bases, with 12 bases sitting between them. CDR3 residues: CSAPRERTIYF. For the CDR3, the DNA is TGCAGTGCTCCTCGGGAACGGACCATATATTTT.

J is TRBJ2-6 and V is TRBV28; D is perhaps TRBD2 (6 bases). Germline V gene sequence: CDR1 MDHEN, CDR2 SYDVKM. The V end lost 6 bases, the J end lost 4 bases, and 19 bases lay between the germline ends. The CDR3 is 17 residues long. The CDR3 reads CASSSWRDTSGANVLTF. CDR3 in DNA: TGTGCCAGCAGCTCCTGGAGGGATACTTCGGGGGCCAACGTCCTGACTTTC.

This chain links TRBV6-5 with TRBJ2-1; TRBD1 aligns across 7 bases. The CDR3 is made up of 13 amino acids. The V segment lost 2 bases and the J segment 5 bases; nucleotides outside the gene matches: 0. The germline CDR1 and CDR2 sequences are MNHEY and SVGAGI. Here the CDR3 DNA reads TGTGCCAGCAGTTACGGACAGGACAATGAGCAGTTCTTC. Encoded protein: CASSYGQDNEQFF.

The rearrangement links TRBV12-3 or TRBV12-4 to TRBJ1-1; TRBD1 might be the D (6 bases). The CDR3 extends over 12 amino acids. Deletions cut 2 bases from V and 10 bases from J, with 11 bases between. The CDR3 DNA reads as TGTGCCAGCAGTTTAAACGGACAGAGAGCTTTCTTT. It codes for CASSLNGQRAFF.

This clonotype showed up many times. The chain employs TRBV7-9 and TRBJ2-7, with 7 bases identical to TRBD1. Germline assignment: CDR1 SEHNR and CDR2 FQNEAQ (reference sequence). V lost 2 bases to trimming and J lost 6 bases; unmatched junction nucleotides: 4. The CDR3 totals 13 residues. CDR3 sequence (DNA): TGTGCCAGCAGCTTATATGCAGGGGGCGAGCAGTACTTC. This encodes CASSLYAGGEQYF.

The chain links TRBV29-1 to TRBJ2-1, with 7 bases that match TRBD2. The CDR3 has 14 amino acids. Germline lookup yields CDR1 SQVTM and CDR2 ANQGSEA. Trimming removed 5 bases from V and 7 bases from J; junction bases left unmatched: 11. The CDR3 nucleotides read TGCAGCGTTCGACGAGACACAGCGGGGAATGAGCAGTTCTTC. Amino acids: CSVRRDTAGNEQFF.